These 18 T cell receptor beta chains share one sample of origin, sequenced in a study of T cell responses to AZD1222 COVID-19 vaccine. Method: immunoSEQ multiplex PCR; TCRdb's copy keeps in-frame clones and lacks some. The sample lists fewer than 100,000 clones, approximately 88% seen once, with approximately 14% in the top ten. This sample comprised peripheral blood, obtained 28 days after the second AZD1222 dose. Every receptor here comes from an adult who received the AZD1222 COVID-19 vaccine.

The V call is TRBV4-1, the J call TRBJ1-1; D unresolved. CDR1 is MGHRA, CDR2 YSYEKL, per germline. V lost 4 bases, J lost 6 bases, and 15 bases lay in between. The CDR3 sequence is 14 residues long. CDR3 sequence: CASSLTQISPEAFF. Here the CDR3 DNA reads TGCGCCAGCAGCCTTACACAGATCAGCCCTGAAGCTTTCTTT.

The J gene is TRBJ1-1, the V gene TRBV4-3; D perhaps matches TRBD1 (5 bases). V lost 0 bases to trimming and J lost 4 bases, with 12 bases between them. The CDR3 loop spans 15 amino acids. Germline V lookup: CDR1 LGHNA, CDR2 YSLEER. CDR3 in DNA: TGCGCCAGCAGCCAAGATGTAGGGGAGGGCACTGAAGCTTTCTTT. Translated, it gives CASSQDVGEGTEAFF.

CDR3 sequence: CASSIGQGVETQYF. The CDR3 bases are TGTGCCAGTAGTATAGGACAGGGGGTCGAGACCCAGTACTTC. This chain connects TRBV19 to TRBJ2-5, with TRBD1 identical over 9 bases. V was pared by 1 base and J by 5 bases, with 2 bases of the junction left unmatched. CDR1 and CDR2 (germline): LNHDA, SQIVND (reference sequence). The CDR3 totals 14 residues.

The J gene is TRBJ1-4, the V gene TRBV18; 10 bases fit TRBD1. The CDR3 loop spans 16 amino acids. CDR1 and CDR2 (germline): KGHSH, LQKENI. V lost 5 bases to trimming and J lost 3 bases; unmatched junction nucleotides: 6. CDR3 in amino acids: CASSSGQGDANEKLFF. In DNA, the CDR3 is TGTGCCAGCTCATCTGGACAGGGGGACGCTAATGAAAAACTGTTTTTT.

The chain recombines TRBV18 with TRBJ1-1, with 7 bases matching TRBD1. CDR1 is KGHSH, CDR2 LQKENI, per germline. CDR3 length equals 12 residues. Trimming removed 3 bases from V and 8 bases from J; junction bases left unmatched: 3. The DNA of the CDR3 is TGTGCCAGCTCACCGCTACAGGGGGAAGCTTTCTTT. Protein: CASSPLQGEAFF.

This chain connects TRBV12-3 or TRBV12-4 to TRBJ2-7; D is unresolved. The CDR3 extends over 11 amino acids. V was pared by 3 bases and J by 3 bases, with 3 bases between. CDR3 sequence (DNA): TGTGCCAGCAGTTTCAACTACGAGCAGTACTTC. The encoded protein is CASSFNYEQYF.

The V call is TRBV7-9, the J call TRBJ1-1; possible D gene TRBD1, 5 bases. V lost 3 bases, J lost 3 bases, and 5 bases lay in between. CDR3 length: 12 amino acids. CDR1 and CDR2 (germline): SEHNR, FQNEAQ (reference sequence). CDR3 nucleotide sequence: TGTGCCAGCAGCTTGACAGACACTGAAGCTTTCTTT. This encodes CASSLTDTEAFF.

This chain joins TRBV9 and TRBJ2-5, with 7 bases fitting TRBD1. With V trimmed by 4 bases and J by 1 base, 4 bases remained unmatched. CDR1 is SGDLS and CDR2 is YYNGEE in the germline V gene. This CDR3 has 14 amino acids. CDR3 in DNA: TGTGCCAGCAGCACAGGGACAGTCCAAGAGACCCAGTACTTC. Its protein is CASSTGTVQETQYF. Full variable domain (outside the CDR3, taken from reference TRBV9 and TRBJ2-5): DSGVTQTPKHLITATGQRVTLRCSPRSGDLSVYWYQQSLDQGLQFLIQYYNGEERAKGNILERFSAQQFPDLHSELNLSSLELGDSALYFCASSTGTVQETQYFGPGTRLLVL.

This sequence joins TRBV5-1 and TRBJ2-3; the D gene could be TRBD1 or TRBD2 (6 bases each). The V end lost 4 bases, the J end lost 3 bases, and 15 bases lay between the germline ends. This CDR3 has 15 residues. The germline gives CDR1 SGHRS, CDR2 YFSETQ. This chain's CDR3 is CASSLRRGGTDTQYF. CDR3 in DNA: TGCGCCAGCAGCCTCAGGAGAGGGGGGACAGATACGCAGTATTTT.

J is TRBJ2-3 and V is TRBV5-1; TRBD2 might be the D (6 bases). The CDR3 spans 15 residues. V was shortened by 5 bases and J by 3 bases, with 16 bases between the two germline ends. Germline V gene data show CDR1 as SGHRS and CDR2 as YFSETQ. CDR3 nucleotides: TGCGCCAGCAGGGGCCCTAGCGAGCGAACAGATACGCAGTATTTT. Amino acids: CASRGPSERTDTQYF.

The V gene is TRBV11-2, the J gene TRBJ1-4; D is perhaps TRBD1 (5 bases). Per the germline V gene, CDR1 is SGHAT and CDR2 is FQNNGV. V was trimmed by 4 bases and J by 9 bases, leaving 12 bases between them. The CDR3 is 13 amino acids. CDR3 sequence: CASSYLWGQKLFF. DNA of the CDR3: TGTGCCAGCAGCTATCTGTGGGGACAAAAACTGTTTTTT. Full variable domain (remainder filled in from reference TRBV11-2 and TRBJ1-4): EAGVAQSPRYKIIEKRQSVAFWCNPISGHATLYWYQQILGQGPKLLIQFQNNGVVDDSQLPKDRFSAERLKGVDSTLKIQPAKLEDSAVYLCASSYLWGQKLFFGSGTQLSVL.

Here the CDR3 reads CASRAPGQGGQPQHF. The CDR3 DNA reads as TGTGCCAGTAGGGCCCCGGGACAGGGTGGGCAGCCCCAGCATTTT. V and J are TRBV19 and TRBJ1-5; 9 bases line up with TRBD1. The CDR3 has 15 residues. Looked up from germline, CDR1 is LNHDA and CDR2 is SQIVND (reference sequence). V dropped 6 bases and J dropped 7; count of bases not matched to a gene: 10.

CDR3 nucleotides: TGTGCCACCAGCAGAGACCTAAGTTGGAACACTGAAGCTTTCTTT. It translates to CATSRDLSWNTEAFF. V is TRBV15 and J is TRBJ1-1; D is unclear. Germline-derived CDR1 and CDR2 are LNHNV and YYDKDF (reference sequence). V lost 0 bases and J lost 1, with 9 bases in between. The CDR3 has 15 amino acids.

For the CDR3, the DNA is TGTGCCAGTAGGATCCCCTCGACAGGGAGCTCTGGAAACACCATATATTTT. It yields the protein CASRIPSTGSSGNTIYF. The rearrangement uses TRBV19 and TRBJ1-3; the match to TRBD1 covers 7 bases. Germline CDR1 and CDR2: LNHDA and SQIVND (reference sequence). Trimming at V came to 6 bases and at J to 0 bases, leaving 11 bases not matched to a gene. This CDR3 is built from 17 residues. The full variable domain, its missing parts supplied by reference TRBV19 and TRBJ1-3, is DGGITQSPKYLFRKEGQNVTLSCEQNLNHDAMYWYRQDPGQGLRLIYYSQIVNDFQKGDIAEGYSVSREKKESFPLTVTSAQKNPTAFYLCASRIPSTGSSGNTIYFGEGSWLTVV.

V and J are TRBV7-9 and TRBJ2-5; the D gene is possibly TRBD2 (5 bases). The CDR3 sequence is 14 residues long. Germline lookup yields CDR1 SEHNR and CDR2 FQNEAQ (reference sequence). V lost 5 bases to trimming and J lost 5 bases, with 15 bases between them. The CDR3 DNA is TGTGCCAGCAGCGGAGGCGGCAGAAGGGAGACCCAGTACTTC. Residues: CASSGGGRRETQYF.

The chain recombines TRBV19 with TRBJ1-4, with D hard to call. The CDR3 has 12 amino acids. Per germline, CDR1 LNHDA and CDR2 SQIVND (reference sequence). The V end lost 5 bases, the J end lost 12 bases, and 13 bases lay between the germline ends. The CDR3 DNA reads TGTGCCAGTAGTCCAAGGGAGAGCGAACTGTTTTTT. Translation: CASSPRESELFF.

This chain joins TRBV4-3 and TRBJ2-7; 7 positions match TRBD2. The CDR3 sequence is 13 residues long. Germline V gene lookup returns CDR1 LGHNA and CDR2 YSLEER. Losses at the gene ends were 0 bases for V and 6 bases for J; bases not matched to a gene: 2. CDR3 protein: CASSQDREGEQYF. The CDR3 DNA is TGCGCCAGCAGCCAAGATAGGGAGGGCGAGCAGTACTTC.

V usage is TRBV3-1 (or the pseudogene TRBV3-2) and J usage is TRBJ2-7, with 8 bases identical to TRBD2. Germline CDR1 is LGHDT and CDR2 is YNNKEL (reference sequence). V dropped 4 bases and J dropped 1; count of bases not matched to a gene: 9. The CDR3 has 16 amino acids. CDR3 DNA: TGTGCCAGCAGCCTTGGACTAGCTCTAAGATCCTACGAGCAGTACTTC. Its translation: CASSLGLALRSYEQYF.